The sequence of this TCR beta chain was determined in a study of blood T cells in healthy people across ages. Study results and caveats: With age, beta diversity per million T cells declined roughly linearly, significantly by 40. Compared with aged donors, long-lived donors showed fewer expanded clones, suggesting selection. Expanded clonotype shifts may have been confounded, as the donors had an unknown CMV status.

About this clonotype: Its specificity is not known.

Donors were systemically healthy Caucasian individuals from Russia aged 6 to 90 years. With a J-beta primer mix and a sample-barcoded 5' primer, a second PCR ran roughly 6 to 11 cycles. MiXCR, run by TCRdb on the 5' RACE reads, gives a single entry per CDR3 protein. The table has roughly 700,000 distinct CDR3 sequences, about half seen once. The TCR originated in a woman aged 55-75 years in good health. The sequenced sample was blood.

DNA for the CDR3: TGCAGCGTTACTGGACAGGCGCTTAACTATGGCTACACCTTC. It specifies CSVTGQALNYGYTF. This chain uses TRBV29-1 with TRBJ1-2; the match to TRBD1 covers 7 bases. Germline CDR1 reads SQVTM; CDR2 reads ANQGSEA. The CDR3 totals 14 residues. With V trimmed by 5 bases and J by 1 base, 7 bases remained unmatched.